These T cell receptor beta chains were read from a single sample in a study of blood T cell repertoires in COVID-19. Only in-frame clones appear in the TCRdb table, and some are missing; sequencing was by immunoSEQ multiplex PCR. The repertoire includes 200,000 or so clones, roughly 87% of them detected once, and 9.5% to 14% sits in the top ten. The sample taken for sequencing was PBMCs or T cells enriched from blood (not recorded which). These receptors were taken from a man aged 25 to 40 who had recovered from COVID-19. CDR3s include the opening cysteine and the closing phenylalanine or tryptophan. Fields, in order: V gene, J gene, CDR3 protein.

v_call: TRBV28; j_call: TRBJ2-3; cdr3_aa: CASSAVGGIAGGLDTQYF
v_call: TRBV21-1; j_call: TRBJ1-5; cdr3_aa: CASSKGGRRRRNQPQHF
v_call: TRBV7-2; j_call: TRBJ2-3; cdr3_aa: CASSTDRSTDTQYF
v_call: TRBV7-9; j_call: TRBJ1-4; cdr3_aa: CASSSEQGEKLFF
v_call: TRBV2; j_call: TRBJ2-5; cdr3_aa: CASSVGTGSETQYF
v_call: TRBV29-1; j_call: TRBJ1-2; cdr3_aa: CSVARTAPTNYGYTF
v_call: TRBV3-1/TRBV3-2; j_call: TRBJ2-5; cdr3_aa: CASSPGTSRQETQYF
v_call: TRBV6-5; j_call: TRBJ1-6; cdr3_aa: CASSYQGAIPLHF
v_call: TRBV25-1; j_call: TRBJ1-4; cdr3_aa: CASSENRGLNEKLFF
v_call: TRBV5-4; j_call: TRBJ1-4; cdr3_aa: CASSLIVGQDEKLFF
v_call: TRBV7-9; j_call: TRBJ1-6; cdr3_aa: CASSLEQYNSPLHF
v_call: TRBV19; j_call: TRBJ1-2; cdr3_aa: CASSIERTYGYTF
v_call: TRBV5-1; j_call: TRBJ1-1; cdr3_aa: CASSLSTDTEAFF
v_call: TRBV9; j_call: TRBJ1-1; cdr3_aa: CASSVGIMGGSGMNTEAFF
v_call: TRBV2; j_call: TRBJ2-5; cdr3_aa: CASRDRGQQETQYF